A single sample gave rise to the 17 T cell receptor beta chains below, sequenced in a study of shared T cell receptors in the human thymus. Sequencing used immunoSEQ multiplex PCR; TCRdb keeps in-frame clones, though not all of them. The sample lists 600,000 or so clones, more than 70% seen once, with about 0.0094% in the top ten. These same data were also listed under a study on human thymus T cells.

Sequenced material: thymocytes. The origin of the receptors is a boy in the first two years of life with a congenital heart defect.

The chain employs TRBV15 and TRBJ1-2; 7 bases line up with TRBD1. V shed 2 bases and J 2 bases; nucleotides not matched to a gene: 8. In germline, CDR1 is LNHNV, CDR2 YYDKDF (reference sequence). This CDR3 region has 16 residues. CDR3 amino acids: CATSRLDRVWNYGYTF. The CDR3 region has the DNA TGTGCCACCAGCAGACTCGACAGGGTTTGGAACTATGGCTACACCTTC.

The V and J genes are TRBV14 and TRBJ2-3; 13 bases align to TRBD2. Per the germline V gene, CDR1 is SGHDN and CDR2 is FVKESK. The V and J ends lost 6 bases and 3 bases, in that order; junction bases with no gene match: 9. The CDR3 totals 17 residues. The CDR3 DNA follows: TGTGCCAGCAGTCAGAGAACTAGCGGGGGGGCAACAGATACGCAGTATTTT. This sequence encodes CASSQRTSGGATDTQYF.

The V and J genes are TRBV4-3 and TRBJ2-1; D not resolved. Germline assignment: CDR1 LGHNA and CDR2 YSLEER. Trimming left V 0 bases short and J 2 bases short, with 17 bases between. This CDR3 is built from 18 residues. The CDR3 region is CASSQDQARQQPYNEQFF. The CDR3 DNA follows: TGCGCCAGCAGCCAAGACCAGGCTCGGCAGCAACCCTACAATGAGCAGTTCTTC.

The chain couples TRBV5-1 to TRBJ2-1, with 9 bases aligning to TRBD2. The CDR3 sequence is 19 residues long. Germline V CDR1 and CDR2: SGHRS, YFSETQ. V was pared by 0 bases and J by 8 bases, with 18 bases of the junction left unmatched. The CDR3 bases are TGCGCCAGCAGCTTGGTTGGCAGGGTTAGGACTAGCGTCAACTATGAGCAGTTCTTC. Translation: CASSLVGRVRTSVNYEQFF. Variable domain in full (rest from reference TRBV5-1 and TRBJ2-1): KAGVTQTPRYLIKTRGQQVTLSCSPISGHRSVSWYQQTPGQGLQFLFEYFSETQRNKGNFPGRFSGRQFSNSRSEMNVSTLELGDSALYLCASSLVGRVRTSVNYEQFFGPGTRLTVL.

Details on this clone: One end of the junction is discordant with germline, which a read error may explain. V and J are TRBV14 and TRBJ2-7; perhaps TRBD2 as D (5 bases). This CDR3 is built from 12 residues. Germline CDR1 and CDR2: SGHDN and FVKESK. CDR3 protein: CASSQRVPWFHF. The CDR3 DNA is TGTGCCAGCAGCCAGCGGGTACCTTGGTTTCACTTC.

The gene calls are TRBV5-4 and TRBJ2-7; TRBD2 aligns across 9 bases. This CDR3 has 15 amino acids. From germline, CDR1 is SGHNT and CDR2 YYREEE (reference sequence). The V segment lost 4 bases and the J segment 7 bases; nucleotides outside the gene matches: 12. The CDR3 coding sequence is TGTGCCAGCAGCAAGCGACTAGCGGAAGAAGGGGAGCAGTACTTC. Translated: CASSKRLAEEGEQYF.

This chain joins TRBV6-5 and TRBJ2-2, with 8 bases matching TRBD1. The CDR3 is 15 residues long. V was pared by 2 bases and J by 7 bases, with 6 bases of the junction left unmatched. Looked up from germline, CDR1 is MNHEY and CDR2 is SVGAGI. The DNA for the CDR3 is TGTGCCAGCAGTTACCGGGACAGGCTAAGCGGGGAGCTGTTTTTT. Translated, it gives CASSYRDRLSGELFF.

The chain uses TRBV5-4 and TRBJ1-2, with TRBD1 as a possible D gene (5 bases). The germline V gene encodes CDR1 SGHNT and CDR2 YYREEE (reference sequence). V shed 4 bases and J shed 4 bases, with 23 bases lying between them. This CDR3 has 17 amino acids. The CDR3 nucleotides are TGTGCCAGCAGCCGCGGAGGGGAGTCAGCTAGGGGCTATGGCTACACCTTC. Translating it yields CASSRGGESARGYGYTF. Full variable domain (rest looked up from reference TRBV5-4 and TRBJ1-2): ETGVTQSPTHLIKTRGQQVTLRCSSQSGHNTVSWYQQALGQGPQFIFQYYREEENGRGNFPPRFSGLQFPNYSSELNVNALELDDSALYLCASSRGGESARGYGYTFGSGTRLTVV.

The chain is built from TRBV9 and TRBJ2-2, with a weak D call TRBD1 (6 bases). V was clipped by 3 bases and J by 0 bases, with 9 bases between them. This CDR3 has 15 residues. From germline, CDR1 is SGDLS and CDR2 YYNGEE. As DNA, the CDR3 is TGTGCCAGCAGCGGGACAGATACGAACACCGGGGAGCTGTTTTTT. Translating gives CASSGTDTNTGELFF.

This chain uses TRBV27 with TRBJ2-7, with 7 bases matching TRBD2. The V and J ends lost 6 bases and 2 bases, in that order; junction bases with no gene match: 10. The CDR3 consists of 15 residues. CDR1 is MNHEY and CDR2 is SMNVEV in the germline V gene (reference sequence). CDR3 DNA sequence: TGTGCCAGCAGCTCGCTAGCGGAGGGGACCTACGAGCAGTACTTC. Translation gives CASSSLAEGTYEQYF.

V is TRBV10-1 and J is TRBJ2-7; maybe TRBD2 (6 bases). This CDR3 is 16 amino acids long. The V end was cut by 6 bases, the J end by 3 bases, with 21 bases between. Germline CDR1 reads WNHNN; CDR2 reads SYGVQD (reference sequence). The CDR3 DNA sequence: TGCGCCAGCAGAGTCTTAACTCCGGGACTCCTCTACGAGCAGTACTTC. Its translation is CASRVLTPGLLYEQYF.

The V gene is TRBV6-5, the J gene TRBJ2-7, with a possible D match to TRBD2 (5 bases). This CDR3 comprises 14 residues. CDR1 is MNHEY and CDR2 is SVGAGI in the germline V gene. With 6 bases removed from V and 2 bases from J, the gap between germline ends came to 14 bases. The DNA of the CDR3 is TGTGCCAGCAGCCCTAGCCCCCGGACCTACGAGCAGTACTTC. It yields the protein CASSPSPRTYEQYF.

The V call is TRBV6-6, the J call TRBJ1-1, with a possible D match to TRBD1 (5 bases). The V end was cut by 7 bases, the J end by 4 bases, with 19 bases between. This CDR3 spans 15 amino acids. Germline V gene lookup returns CDR1 MNHNY and CDR2 SVGAGI (reference sequence). This CDR3 reads CASTPDRGWGTEAFF. The CDR3, as DNA: TGTGCCAGCACCCCCGATAGGGGCTGGGGCACTGAAGCTTTCTTT.

The chain couples TRBV28 to TRBJ2-1; 9 bases are shared with TRBD2. J was trimmed by 4 bases and V by 10 bases; bases with no gene match: 17. CDR1 and CDR2 from the germline V gene are MDHEN and SYDVKM. The CDR3 length is 17 residues. The CDR3, as DNA: TGTGCCATCGCCTCGGTAAAGGGCGGGAGGGATTACAATGAGCAGTTCTTC. Its translation is CAIASVKGGRDYNEQFF.

V usage is TRBV4-3 and J usage is TRBJ2-1; TRBD2 might be the D (6 bases). The CDR3 sequence is 20 residues long. Germline lookup yields CDR1 LGHNA and CDR2 YSLEER. The V end was cut by 5 bases, the J end by 9 bases, with 35 bases between. CDR3 loop: CASSARENQALDVRYGEQFF. CDR3 nucleotide sequence: TGCGCCAGCAGCGCCCGGGAGAACCAGGCTCTGGATGTGAGGTACGGTGAGCAGTTCTTC.

The chain links TRBV7-6 to TRBJ2-3; a possible D gene is TRBD2 (6 bases). The CDR3 totals 16 residues. Germline assignment: CDR1 SGHVS and CDR2 FNYEAQ. V lost 5 bases and J 2 bases, leaving 17 bases between the germline ends. The CDR3 bases are TGTGCCAGCAGCCACCCGGGTGGGGGGTTCACAGATACGCAGTATTTT. As protein: CASSHPGGGFTDTQYF.

For the CDR3, the DNA is TGTGCCACCAGCAGAGGCCAGGCCTATGGGGGCGAAAAACTGTTTTTT. Its translation is CATSRGQAYGGEKLFF. The V gene is TRBV15, the J gene TRBJ1-4, with a tentative D call TRBD1 (6 bases). Trimming pared 1 base from V and 8 bases from J, leaving 17 bases between. From germline, CDR1 is LNHNV and CDR2 YYDKDF (reference sequence). The CDR3 has 16 amino acids. The variable domain in full, completed from reference TRBV15 and TRBJ1-4, reads DAMVIQNPRYQVTQFGKPVTLSCSQTLNHNVMYWYQQKSSQAPKLLFHYYDKDFNNEADTPDNFQSRRPNTSFCFLDIRSPGLGDTAMYLCATSRGQAYGGEKLFFGSGTQLSVL.